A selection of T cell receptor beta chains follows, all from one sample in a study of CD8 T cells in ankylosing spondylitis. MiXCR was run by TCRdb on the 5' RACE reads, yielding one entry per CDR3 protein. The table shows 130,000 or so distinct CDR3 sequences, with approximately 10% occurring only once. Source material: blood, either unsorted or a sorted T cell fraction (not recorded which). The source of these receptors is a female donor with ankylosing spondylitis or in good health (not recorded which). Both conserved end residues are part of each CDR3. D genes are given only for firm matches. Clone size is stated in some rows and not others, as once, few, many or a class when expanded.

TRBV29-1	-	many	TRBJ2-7	TGCAGCGTTGGGCAGGGGTTCTCCTACGAGCAGTACTTC	CSVGQGFSYEQYF
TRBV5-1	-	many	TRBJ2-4	TGCGCCAGCAGCTTGGATCAGGAACCAAACATTCAGTACTTC	CASSLDQEPNIQYF
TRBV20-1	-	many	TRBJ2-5	TGCAGTGCTAGAGATCCGACACACCAAGAGACCCAGTACTTC	CSARDPTHQETQYF
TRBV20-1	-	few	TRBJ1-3	TGCAGTGCTATTGGACCCTCTGGAAACACCATATATTTT	CSAIGPSGNTIYF
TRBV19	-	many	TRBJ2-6	TGTGCCAGTAGTGCCGGTGCTTCGGGGGCCAACGTCCTGACTTTC	CASSAGASGANVLTF
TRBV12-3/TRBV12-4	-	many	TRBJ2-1	TGTGCCAGCAGTAGGGGAGGTGGGGCCGGCTATGAGCAGTTCTTC	CASSRGGGAGYEQFF
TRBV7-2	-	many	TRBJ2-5	TGTGCCAGCAGCTGGGATGATCTCTCCGGACCCGGAGAGACCCAGTACTTC	CASSWDDLSGPGETQYF
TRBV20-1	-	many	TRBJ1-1	TGCAGTGCTAGAGAGCGGGGGGCCACTGAAGCTTTCTTT	CSARERGATEAFF
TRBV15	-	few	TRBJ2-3	TGTGCCACCAGCAGTCAGGTCACAGATACGCAGTATTTT	CATSSQVTDTQYF
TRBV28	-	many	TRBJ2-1	TGTGCCGGACAAACGGGCGGGGTTAACAATGAGCAGTTCTTC	CAGQTGGVNNEQFF
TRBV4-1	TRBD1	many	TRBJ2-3	TGCGCCAGCAGCCATTGGACAGGGGGGACCCCGGATACGCAGTATTTT	CASSHWTGGTPDTQYF
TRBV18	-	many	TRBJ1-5	TGTGCCAGCTCACTGGCGCGGGACCGCAATCAGCCCCAGCATTTT	CASSLARDRNQPQHF
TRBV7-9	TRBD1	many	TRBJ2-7	TGTGCCAGCAGCGGTACCGACAGGGTGGGTGCCTACGAGCAGTACTTC	CASSGTDRVGAYEQYF
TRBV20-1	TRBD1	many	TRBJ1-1	TGCAGTGCCCCGAACAGGGGAGACACTGAAGTTTTCTTT	CSAPNRGDTEVFF
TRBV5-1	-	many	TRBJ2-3	TGCGCCAGCAGCGTGTGGGAGGATACGCAGTATTTT	CASSVWEDTQYF
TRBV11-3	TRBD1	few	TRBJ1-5	TGTGCCAGCAGCCTAGGGTTGAGACAGGGAAGGAATCAGCCCCAGCATTTT	CASSLGLRQGRNQPQHF
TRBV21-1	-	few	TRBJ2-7	TGTGCCAGCAGCATGTACGAGCAGTACTTC	CASSMYEQYF
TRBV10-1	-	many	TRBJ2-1	TGCGCCAGCAGTAGAGGTACTTACAATGAGCAGTTCTTC	CASSRGTYNEQFF
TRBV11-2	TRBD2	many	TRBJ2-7	TGTGCCAGCAGCCCGGGACTAGCGTCCTACGAGCAGTACTTC	CASSPGLASYEQYF
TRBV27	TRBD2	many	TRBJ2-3	TGTGCCAGCAGTCTAACTAGCGGGATGGTCTACGATACGCAGTATTTT	CASSLTSGMVYDTQYF
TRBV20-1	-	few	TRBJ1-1	TGCAGTGTTTCAAAGGGCGGGAACACTGAAGCTTTCTTT	CSVSKGGNTEAFF
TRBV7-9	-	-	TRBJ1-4	TGTGCCAGCAGCTTACCGTCGGCAGAAAAACTGTTTTTT	CASSLPSAEKLFF
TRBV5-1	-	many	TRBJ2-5	TGCGCCAGCAGCAATCCACAACAGGGAGTAGAGACCCAGTACTTC	CASSNPQQGVETQYF
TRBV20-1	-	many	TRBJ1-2	TGCAGTGCTATCGCTCCGAGAGGGGTTGGCTACACCTTC	CSAIAPRGVGYTF
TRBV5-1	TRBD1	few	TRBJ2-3	TGCGCCAGCAGCTTGCTATTGCGGGACAGGGGCACAGATACGCAGTATTTT	CASSLLLRDRGTDTQYF
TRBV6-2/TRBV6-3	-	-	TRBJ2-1	TGTGCCAGCAGCCGGGATACAAGTCGGAACAATGAGCAGTTCTTC	CASSRDTSRNNEQFF
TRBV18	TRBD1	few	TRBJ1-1	TGTGCCAGCTTAGGACAGGGGGCTGGTTTGAACACTGAAGCTTTCTTT	CASLGQGAGLNTEAFF
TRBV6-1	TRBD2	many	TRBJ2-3	TGTGCCAGCAGCCTAGCGGGGTCTTGGGATACGCAGTATTTT	CASSLAGSWDTQYF
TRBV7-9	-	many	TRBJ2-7	TGTGCCAGCAGTCCGTGGGACTCCTCCTACGAGCAGTACTTC	CASSPWDSSYEQYF
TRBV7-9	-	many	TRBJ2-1	TGTGCCAGCAGCTTAGGGGAGAATGAGCAGTTCTTC	CASSLGENEQFF
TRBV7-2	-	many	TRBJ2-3	TGTGCCAGCAGCTTTGGGACTTACGAGCAGGTTACGCAGTATTTT	CASSFGTYEQVTQYF
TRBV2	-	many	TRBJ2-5	TGTGCCAGCACCCTAACCGGACAGCAAGAGACCCAGTACTTC	CASTLTGQQETQYF
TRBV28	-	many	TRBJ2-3	TGTGCCAGCAGTTTAAAAGTCACAGATACGCAGTATTTT	CASSLKVTDTQYF
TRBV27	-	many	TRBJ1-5	TGTGCCCGAATTCACGGGGAGGTAAACCAGCCCCAGCATTTT	CARIHGEVNQPQHF
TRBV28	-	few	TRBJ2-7	TGTGCCAGCAGTTTAGACCCAGGGAGCTCCTACGAGCAGTACTTC	CASSLDPGSSYEQYF
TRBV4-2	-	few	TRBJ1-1	TGTGCCAGCAGCCAAGCCCCCATGAACACTGAAGCTTTCTTT	CASSQAPMNTEAFF
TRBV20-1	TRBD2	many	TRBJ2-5	TGCAGTGGGACTAGCGGGGGGGCCGGGCAAGAGACCCAGTACTTC	CSGTSGGAGQETQYF